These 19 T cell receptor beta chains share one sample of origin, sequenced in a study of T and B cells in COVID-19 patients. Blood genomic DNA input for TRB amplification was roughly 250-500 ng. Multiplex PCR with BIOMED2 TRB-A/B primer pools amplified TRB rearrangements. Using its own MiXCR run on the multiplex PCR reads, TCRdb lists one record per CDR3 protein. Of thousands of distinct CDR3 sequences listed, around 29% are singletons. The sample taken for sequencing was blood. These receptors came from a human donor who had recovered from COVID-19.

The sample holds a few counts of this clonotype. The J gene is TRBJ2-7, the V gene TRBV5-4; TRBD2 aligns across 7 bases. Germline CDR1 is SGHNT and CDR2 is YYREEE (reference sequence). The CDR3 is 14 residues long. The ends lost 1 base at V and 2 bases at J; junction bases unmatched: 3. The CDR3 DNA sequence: TGTGCCAGCAGCTTGAGAGGGAGGGCCTACGAGCAGTACTTC. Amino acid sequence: CASSLRGRAYEQYF.

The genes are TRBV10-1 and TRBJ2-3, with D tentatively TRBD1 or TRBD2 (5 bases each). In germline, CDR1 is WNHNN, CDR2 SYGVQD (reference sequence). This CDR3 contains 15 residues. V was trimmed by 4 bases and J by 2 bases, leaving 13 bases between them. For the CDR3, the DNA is TGCGCCAGCAGTGGGGGCCTGGGGGACACAGATACGCAGTATTTT. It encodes CASSGGLGDTDTQYF.

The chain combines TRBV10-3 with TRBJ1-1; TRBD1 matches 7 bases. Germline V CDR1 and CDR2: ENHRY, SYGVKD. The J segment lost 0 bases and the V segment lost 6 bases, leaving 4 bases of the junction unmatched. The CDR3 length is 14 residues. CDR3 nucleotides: TGTGCCATCAGCGCGGGACAGCTGAACACTGAAGCTTTCTTT. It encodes CAISAGQLNTEAFF.

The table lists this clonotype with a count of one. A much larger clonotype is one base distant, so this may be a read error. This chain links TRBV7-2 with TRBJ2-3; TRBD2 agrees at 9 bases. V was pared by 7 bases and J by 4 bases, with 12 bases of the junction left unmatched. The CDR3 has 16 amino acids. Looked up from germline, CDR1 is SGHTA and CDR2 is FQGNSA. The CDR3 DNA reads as TGTGCCAGCACCCCTTCCGCGGGAGGGACGGCAGATACGCAGTATTTT. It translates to CASTPSAGGTADTQYF.

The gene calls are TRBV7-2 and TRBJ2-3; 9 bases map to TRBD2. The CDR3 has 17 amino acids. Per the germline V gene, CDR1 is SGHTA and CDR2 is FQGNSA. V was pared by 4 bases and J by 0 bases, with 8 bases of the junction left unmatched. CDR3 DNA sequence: TGTGCCAGCAGCTCCCGCGATCTAGCGGGAAGCACAGATACGCAGTATTTT. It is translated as CASSSRDLAGSTDTQYF. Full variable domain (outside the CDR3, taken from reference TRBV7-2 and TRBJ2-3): GAGVSQSPSNKVTEKGKDVELRCDPISGHTALYWYRQSLGQGLEFLIYFQGNSAPDKSGLPSDRFSAERTGGSVSTLTIQRTQQEDSAVYLCASSSRDLAGSTDTQYFGPGTRLTVL.

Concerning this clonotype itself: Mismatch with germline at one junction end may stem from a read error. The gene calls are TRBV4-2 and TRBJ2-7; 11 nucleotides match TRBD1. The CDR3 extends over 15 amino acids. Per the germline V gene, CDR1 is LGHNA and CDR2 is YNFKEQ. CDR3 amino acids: CASSRGTGGSYEQYF. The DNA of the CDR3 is TGCGCCAGCAGCCGAGGGACAGGGGGCTCCTACGAGCAGTACTTC.

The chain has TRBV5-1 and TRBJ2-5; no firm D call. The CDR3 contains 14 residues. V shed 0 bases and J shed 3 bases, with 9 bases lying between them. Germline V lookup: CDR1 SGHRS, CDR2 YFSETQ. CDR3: CASSLGKGKETQYF. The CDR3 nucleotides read TGCGCCAGCAGCTTGGGTAAAGGGAAAGAGACCCAGTACTTC.

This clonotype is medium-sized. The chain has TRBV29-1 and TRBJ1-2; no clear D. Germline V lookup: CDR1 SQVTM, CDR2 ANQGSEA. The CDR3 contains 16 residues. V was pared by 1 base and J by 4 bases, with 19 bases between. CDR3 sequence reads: CSVEGLPTLSGYGYTF. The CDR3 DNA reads TGCAGCGTTGAAGGACTCCCGACGTTAAGTGGCTATGGCTACACCTTC.

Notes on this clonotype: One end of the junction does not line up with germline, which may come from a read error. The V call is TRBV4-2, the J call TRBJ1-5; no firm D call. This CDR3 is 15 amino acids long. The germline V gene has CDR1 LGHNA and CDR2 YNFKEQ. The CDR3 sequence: CASSQDWRSNQPQHF. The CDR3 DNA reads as TGCGCCAGCAGCCAAGATTGGAGAAGCAATCAGCCCCAGCATTTT.

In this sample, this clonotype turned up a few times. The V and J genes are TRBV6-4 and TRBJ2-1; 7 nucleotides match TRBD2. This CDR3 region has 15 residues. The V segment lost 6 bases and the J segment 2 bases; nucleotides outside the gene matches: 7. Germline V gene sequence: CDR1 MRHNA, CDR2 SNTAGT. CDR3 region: CASRESGEAYNEQFF. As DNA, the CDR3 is TGTGCCAGCAGGGAGAGCGGGGAGGCCTACAATGAGCAGTTCTTC.

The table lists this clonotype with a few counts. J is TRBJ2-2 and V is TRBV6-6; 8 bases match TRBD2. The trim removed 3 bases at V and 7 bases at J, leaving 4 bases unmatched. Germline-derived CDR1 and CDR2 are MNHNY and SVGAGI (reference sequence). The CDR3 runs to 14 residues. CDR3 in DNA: TGTGCCAGCAGTTATAATCGGGGGGGCGGGGAGCTGTTTTTT. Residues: CASSYNRGGGELFF.

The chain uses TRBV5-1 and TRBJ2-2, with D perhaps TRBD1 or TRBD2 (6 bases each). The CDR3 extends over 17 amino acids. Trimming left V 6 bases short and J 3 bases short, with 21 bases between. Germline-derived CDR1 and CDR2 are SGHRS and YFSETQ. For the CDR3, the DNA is TGCGCCAGCATGAATTCTTGGGGGGCTCCGTACACCGGGGAGCTGTTTTTT. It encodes CASMNSWGAPYTGELFF.

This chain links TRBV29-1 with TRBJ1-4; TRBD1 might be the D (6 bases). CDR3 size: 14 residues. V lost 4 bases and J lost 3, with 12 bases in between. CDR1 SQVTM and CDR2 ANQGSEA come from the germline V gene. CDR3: CSVGTGLANEKLFF. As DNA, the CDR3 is TGCAGCGTTGGTACAGGGCTGGCTAATGAAAAACTGTTTTTT. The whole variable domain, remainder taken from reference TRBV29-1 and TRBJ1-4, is SAVISQKPSRDICQRGTSLTIQCQVDSQVTMMFWYRQQPGQSLTLIATANQGSEATYESGFVIDKFPISRPNLTFSTLTVSNMSPEDSSIYLCSVGTGLANEKLFFGSGTQLSVL.

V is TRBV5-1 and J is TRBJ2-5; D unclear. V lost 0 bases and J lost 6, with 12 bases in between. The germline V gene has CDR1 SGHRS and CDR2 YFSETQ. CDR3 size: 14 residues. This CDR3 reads CASSLDTPKQTQYF. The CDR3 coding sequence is TGCGCCAGCAGCTTGGACACCCCAAAGCAGACCCAGTACTTC.

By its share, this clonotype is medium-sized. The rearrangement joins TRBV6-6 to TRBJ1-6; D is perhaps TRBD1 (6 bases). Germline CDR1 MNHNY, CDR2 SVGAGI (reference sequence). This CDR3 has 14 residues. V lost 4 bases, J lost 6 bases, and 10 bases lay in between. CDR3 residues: CASSSDRANSPLHF. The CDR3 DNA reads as TGTGCCAGCAGTTCGGACAGAGCTAATTCACCCCTCCACTTT.

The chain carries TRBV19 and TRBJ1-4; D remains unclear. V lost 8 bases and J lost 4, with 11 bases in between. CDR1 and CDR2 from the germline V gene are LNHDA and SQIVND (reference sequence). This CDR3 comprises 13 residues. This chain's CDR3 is CASRRRNNEKLFF. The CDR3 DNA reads TGTGCCAGTCGGCGGCGGAATAATGAAAAACTGTTTTTT. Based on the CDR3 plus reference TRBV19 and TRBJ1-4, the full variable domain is DGGITQSPKYLFRKEGQNVTLSCEQNLNHDAMYWYRQDPGQGLRLIYYSQIVNDFQKGDIAEGYSVSREKKESFPLTVTSAQKNPTAFYLCASRRRNNEKLFFGSGTQLSVL.

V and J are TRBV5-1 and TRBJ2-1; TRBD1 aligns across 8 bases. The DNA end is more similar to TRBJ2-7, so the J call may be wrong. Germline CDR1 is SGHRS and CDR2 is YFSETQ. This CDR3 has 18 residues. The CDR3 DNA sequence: TGCGCCAGCAGCTTGGGGGCGAGCTTCGGGACAGGTCTCTACGAGCAGTACTTC. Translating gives CASSLGASFGTGLYEQYF.

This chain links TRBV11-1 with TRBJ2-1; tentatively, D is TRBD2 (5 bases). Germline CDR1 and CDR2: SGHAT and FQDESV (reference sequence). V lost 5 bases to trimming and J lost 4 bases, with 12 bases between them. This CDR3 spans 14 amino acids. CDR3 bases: TGTGCCAGCAGCCGACTATCGGGGTACAATGAGCAGTTCTTC. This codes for CASSRLSGYNEQFF.

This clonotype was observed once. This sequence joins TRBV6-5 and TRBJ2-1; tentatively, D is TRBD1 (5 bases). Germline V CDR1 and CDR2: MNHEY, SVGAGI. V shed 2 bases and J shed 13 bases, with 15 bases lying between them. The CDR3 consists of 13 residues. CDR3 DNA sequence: TGTGCCAGCAGTTACGTGAGTTGGGGCTACCAGTTCTTC. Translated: CASSYVSWGYQFF.